This is a list of T cell receptor beta chains from one sample in a study of technical replicates of blood from a handful of donors. The protocol was immunoSEQ multiplex PCR, while the TCRdb copy is restricted to in-frame clones and leaves out a portion. The repertoire holds fewer than 90,000 clones, with roughly 90% as singletons. Sequenced sample: T cells isolated from PBMCs. Receptor source: a human donor in good health. CDR3s include the opening cysteine and the closing phenylalanine or tryptophan. D genes are given only for firm matches. Clone size appears in some rows only: once, few, many, or a class for an expanded clone.

d_gene	v_gene	abundance	j_gene	CDR3nt	CDR3aa
.	TRBV7-8	.	TRBJ1-1	TGTGCCAGCAGCTTATTTGTTTATGCGGGGCAGGGTAAAACTGAAGCTTTCTTT	CASSLFVYAGQGKTEAFF
TRBD2	TRBV6-1	once	TRBJ2-3	TGTGCCAGCAGTGAAGTAGCGGGGAACACAGATACGCAGTATTTT	CASSEVAGNTDTQYF
.	TRBV4-1	.	TRBJ1-3	TGCGCCAGCAGCCAATTTATCTTTGGAAACACCATATATTTT	CASSQFIFGNTIYF
TRBD2	TRBV5-4	.	TRBJ2-7	TGTGCCAGCAGCTTAGGGAGCGGGGGATACTACGAGCAGTACTTC	CASSLGSGGYYEQYF
.	TRBV7-9	.	TRBJ1-5	TGTGCCAGCAGCTTAGGTGTAGCCAATCAGCCCCAGCATTTT	CASSLGVANQPQHF
.	TRBV5-4	.	TRBJ1-3	TGTGCCAGCAGCTTGTATGGGGCTACGGGAAACACCATATATTTT	CASSLYGATGNTIYF
.	TRBV7-9	.	TRBJ1-1	TGTGCCAGCAGTTACAGGGACACTGAAGCTTTCTTT	CASSYRDTEAFF
.	TRBV28	.	TRBJ2-7	TGTGCCAGCAGTTTAGGGGCCAGGGAAAGGCCCACCTACGAGCAGTACTTC	CASSLGARERPTYEQYF
.	TRBV5-1	.	TRBJ1-2	TGCGCCAGCAGCTTGGCCAGGGATTGGGGTGGCTACACCTTC	CASSLARDWGGYTF
.	TRBV5-1	.	TRBJ2-1	TGCGCCAGCAGCTTGACCCCTACCTACAATGAGCAGTTCTTC	CASSLTPTYNEQFF
.	TRBV6-6	.	TRBJ1-5	TGTGCCAGCAGTTCAGGAGACAGTGGCAATCAGCCCCAGCATTTT	CASSSGDSGNQPQHF
TRBD1	TRBV4-1	.	TRBJ2-4	TGCGCCAGCAGCCAACCGGGACAGGGGGCTTTTTCGGACATTCAGTACTTC	CASSQPGQGAFSDIQYF
TRBD2	TRBV25-1	.	TRBJ2-1	TGTGCCAGCAGTGCTAGCGGGAGCTCCTACAATGAGCAGTTCTTC	CASSASGSSYNEQFF
TRBD1	TRBV15	.	TRBJ1-1	TGTGCCACCAGCAGCAGACAGGGGGGGACTGAAGCTTTCTTT	CATSSRQGGTEAFF
.	TRBV6-5	once	TRBJ1-1	TGTGCCAGCAGTTACTCGACGGAGTTAATGACTGAAGCTTTCTTT	CASSYSTELMTEAFF
.	TRBV14	.	TRBJ2-3	TGTGCCAGCAGCCCCCTTCCAGACACAGATACGCAGTATTTT	CASSPLPDTDTQYF
TRBD2	TRBV9	.	TRBJ2-3	TGTGCCAGCAGCGTCGGACTAGCGGGCACAGATACGCAGTATTTT	CASSVGLAGTDTQYF
.	TRBV4-1	.	TRBJ2-2	TGCGCCAGCAGACTCACCGGGGAGCTGTTTTTT	CASRLTGELFF
.	TRBV7-3	.	TRBJ2-5	TGTGCCAGCAGCTTAGGCAGCGGGCAAGAGACCCAGTACTTC	CASSLGSGQETQYF
TRBD1	TRBV4-1	.	TRBJ1-4	TGCGCCAGCAGCCATAATTCCCGGGACAGATATGAAAAACTGTTTTTT	CASSHNSRDRYEKLFF
.	TRBV19	.	TRBJ1-5	TGTGCCAGTAGTACTATTCCCGGGACATCCAAACAGCCCCAGCATTTT	CASSTIPGTSKQPQHF
.	TRBV6-6	.	TRBJ1-1	TGTGCCAGCAGTTACAGGGGCCTTCTAAACACTGAAGCTTTCTTT	CASSYRGLLNTEAFF
.	TRBV21-1	.	TRBJ2-1	TGTGCCACCGGAACAGTGAAATTTTACAATGAGCAGTTCTTC	CATGTVKFYNEQFF
TRBD1	TRBV27	.	TRBJ2-7	TGTGCCAGCAGGGACAGGGCTTTCTTTTTCTACGAGCAGTACTTC	CASRDRAFFFYEQYF
TRBD1	TRBV5-6	.	TRBJ2-7	TGTGCCAGCAGCATAGACAGGGGGACTTACGAGCAGTACTTC	CASSIDRGTYEQYF
.	TRBV14	.	TRBJ1-4	TGTGCCAGCAGCCTGACAGCAACTAATGAAAAACTGTTTTTT	CASSLTATNEKLFF
.	TRBV6-5	.	TRBJ2-5	TGTGCCAGCAGTTATCTACAGGAGTACCAAGAGACCCAGTACTTC	CASSYLQEYQETQYF
.	TRBV4-2	.	TRBJ1-5	TGTGCCAGCAGCCAAGATAACGGGGGCAATCAGCCCCAGCATTTT	CASSQDNGGNQPQHF
.	TRBV5-1	.	TRBJ2-5	TGCGCCAGCAGCTTGAACAATCCCCCCGTCGAGACCCAGTACTTC	CASSLNNPPVETQYF
TRBD2	TRBV7-9	.	TRBJ2-1	TGTGCCAGCAGCACCCTGGCGGGAGTGCACAATGAGCAGTTCTTC	CASSTLAGVHNEQFF
.	TRBV6-1	.	TRBJ2-4	TGTGCCAGCAGTGAATATCGGGAAGTTGACATTCAGTACTTC	CASSEYREVDIQYF
.	TRBV28	.	TRBJ1-5	TGTGCCAGCAGTTTTATCAGTAGCAATCAGCCCCAGCATTTT	CASSFISSNQPQHF
.	TRBV28	.	TRBJ1-1	TGTGCCAGCAGTTTCGCGGGGGGGAACACTGAAGCTTTCTTT	CASSFAGGNTEAFF
TRBD1	TRBV10-2	.	TRBJ2-1	TGCGCCAGCAGTGGAAGGGGGCTCAATGAGCAGTTCTTC	CASSGRGLNEQFF
TRBD2	TRBV4-2	.	TRBJ2-2	TGTGCCAGCTCCCCGGGAGGGGGGGACACCGGGGAGCTGTTTTTT	CASSPGGGDTGELFF
.	TRBV23-1	.	TRBJ1-4	TGCGCCAGCAGTCATCACCGGGACTATAGTGAAAAACTGTTTTTT	CASSHHRDYSEKLFF
.	TRBV30	.	TRBJ1-4	TGTGCCTGGAGTCAGGGCAGCCCTAATGAAAAACTGTTTTTT	CAWSQGSPNEKLFF
TRBD2	TRBV15	.	TRBJ2-7	TGTGCCACCAGCAGATCCCGGAGCAGTAGCGGGGAGTACGAGCAGTACTTC	CATSRSRSSSGEYEQYF
TRBD2	TRBV7-2	.	TRBJ2-3	TGTGCCAGCAGCTTATTGGGGGGGGTGGATACGCAGTATTTT	CASSLLGGVDTQYF
TRBD2	TRBV7-7	.	TRBJ2-1	TGTGCTAGCAGCTTAGCGGCGGGAGGGCCTAGCGGTGAGCAGTTCTTC	CASSLAAGGPSGEQFF
.	TRBV6-1	.	TRBJ2-7	TGTGCCAGCAGTGAAGAGGGGGAGTGGTCCGAGCAGTACTTC	CASSEEGEWSEQYF
TRBD1	TRBV11-2	.	TRBJ2-1	TGTGCCAGCAGCTTAAGTGACAGGGGTCTCGGTAGTCCCATTGATGAGCAGTTCTTC	CASSLSDRGLGSPIDEQFF
.	TRBV5-1	.	TRBJ1-2	TGCGCCAGCAGCCTCAGAGGGGGTGACGGCTACACCTTC	CASSLRGGDGYTF
.	TRBV5-1	.	TRBJ1-1	TGCGCCAGCAGCTTGGAACAGGCGGTGAACACTGAAGCTTTCTTT	CASSLEQAVNTEAFF
.	TRBV5-1	.	TRBJ1-3	TGCGCCAGCAGCTTGGGACAGTCCTCTGGAAACACCATATATTTT	CASSLGQSSGNTIYF
.	TRBV7-7	.	TRBJ1-5	TGTGCCAGCAGCTTAGGAGGGTTCAATCAGCCCCAGCATTTT	CASSLGGFNQPQHF
.	TRBV27	.	TRBJ1-4	TGTGCCAGCAGTTCCAACCGAGGAGCACTGTTTTTT	CASSSNRGALFF
.	TRBV5-6	once	TRBJ2-5	TGTGCCAGCAGCCTCGCGGCGGCAGAGACCCAGTACTTC	CASSLAAAETQYF
.	TRBV2	.	TRBJ1-4	TGTGCCAGCAGTGACCGCAGGGTGAGCCTGGATGGTGAAAAACTGTTTTTT	CASSDRRVSLDGEKLFF
.	TRBV30	.	TRBJ1-2	TGTGCCTCCAACCCAGGAACCGGGAGCTATGGCTACACCTTC	CASNPGTGSYGYTF